A selection of T cell receptor beta chains follows, all from one sample in a study of STAT5B mutations in CD4+ large granular lymphocyte leukemia. Produced via immunoSEQ multiplex PCR; TCRdb's table is partial and in-frame only. The data show approximately 20,000 clones, with around 80% seen just once and under 10% held by the top ten. The source material was CD4+ T cells from blood buffy coats. The origin of the receptors is a human donor in good health. Each CDR3 is given with its conserved first and last residue. Not all rows give a size; the values are once, few, many and, for expanded clones, a class.

size: few
J: TRBJ1-4
V: TRBV30
CDR3: CAWKMTGRGEKLFF

size: once
J: TRBJ2-4
V: TRBV5-4
CDR3: CASSLASGTGGLGIQYF

size: -
J: TRBJ1-2
V: TRBV28
CDR3: CASRPGQGVGYGYTF

size: -
J: TRBJ1-5
V: TRBV7-2
CDR3: CASSLSGLDNQPQHF

size: -
J: TRBJ2-7
V: TRBV10-3
CDR3: CAISRKRDADYEQYF

size: -
J: TRBJ2-1
V: TRBV25-1
CDR3: CASSAHFAGGGSYNEQFF

size: once
J: TRBJ2-7
V: TRBV11-3
CDR3: CASSLGPGASYEQYF

size: -
J: TRBJ2-6
V: TRBV2
CDR3: CASSVSGSTGANVLTF

size: -
J: TRBJ2-1
V: TRBV20-1
CDR3: CSARAPGEQFF

size: few
J: TRBJ1-1
V: TRBV6-5
CDR3: CASSPRENTEAFF

size: -
J: TRBJ2-1
V: TRBV7-3
CDR3: CASSLVGREYNEQFF

size: -
J: TRBJ1-4
V: TRBV6-6
CDR3: CASSYDFSAGYEKLFF

size: -
J: TRBJ2-7
V: TRBV7-2
CDR3: CASSLQWGAPLDEQYF

size: once
J: TRBJ1-1
V: TRBV5-1
CDR3: CASSLRLTGETRAEMNTEAFF

size: -
J: TRBJ2-1
V: TRBV5-4
CDR3: CASSLGQGASNEQFF